What follows are 6 T cell receptor beta chains derived from one specimen sequenced in a study of T cells after yellow fever vaccination. Via MiXCR, TCRdb re-called the 5' RACE reads, giving one row per CDR3 protein. The sample holds approximately 550,000 distinct CDR3 sequences; 15% to 20% are singletons and the top ten take 14%. The input for sequencing was PBMCs, taken 15 days after the yellow fever booster vaccination. Receptors originate from a man under 40 who received the YFV17D yellow fever vaccine.

The J gene is TRBJ2-2, the V gene TRBV15; no clear D. CDR1 is LNHNV, CDR2 YYDKDF, per germline (reference sequence). V lost 8 bases, J lost 6 bases, and 13 bases lay in between. The CDR3 is 13 amino acids. The CDR3 is CATGTTVPGELFF. In nucleotides, the CDR3 is TGTGCCACCGGAACTACAGTCCCCGGGGAGCTGTTTTTT.

The chain uses TRBV23-1 and TRBJ2-7; no clear D gene. TRBV23-1 falls under the ORF class, with uncertain function. With 8 bases removed from V and 3 bases from J, the gap between germline ends came to 17 bases. The CDR3 is 14 residues long. The CDR3 sequence is CASGQVDAFYEQYF. The CDR3 region has the DNA TGCGCCAGCGGGCAGGTGGATGCCTTCTACGAGCAGTACTTC.

The table lists this clonotype with a few counts. The J gene is TRBJ2-1, the V gene TRBV20-1; 10 positions match TRBD2. CDR3 size: 17 residues. Germline lookup yields CDR1 DFQATT and CDR2 SNEGSKA (reference sequence). With V trimmed by 1 base and J by 4 bases, 10 bases remained unmatched. The CDR3 sequence is CSARASGRAGGYNEQFF. CDR3 bases: TGCAGTGCTAGAGCCTCGGGGAGAGCGGGAGGGTACAATGAGCAGTTCTTC.

This clonotype has only a few counts. The rearrangement joins TRBV11-2 to TRBJ2-5; D is possibly TRBD1 (5 bases). Germline CDR1 is SGHAT and CDR2 is FQNNGV. The CDR3 sequence is 14 residues long. Trimming pared 1 base from V and 3 bases from J, leaving 9 bases between. In nucleotides, the CDR3 is TGTGCCAGCAGCTTAGCTGCAGGGAAAGAGACCCAGTACTTC. It codes for CASSLAAGKETQYF. The full variable domain, with the rest looked up from reference TRBV11-2 and TRBJ2-5, is EAGVAQSPRYKIIEKRQSVAFWCNPISGHATLYWYQQILGQGPKLLIQFQNNGVVDDSQLPKDRFSAERLKGVDSTLKIQPAKLEDSAVYLCASSLAAGKETQYFGPGTRLLVL.

This clonotype was detected only a few times. The V gene is TRBV5-1, the J gene TRBJ2-2; a weak D match, TRBD1 (5 bases). CDR3 length equals 16 residues. CDR1 is SGHRS and CDR2 is YFSETQ in the germline V gene. Trimming pared 0 bases from V and 1 base from J, leaving 10 bases between. CDR3 coding DNA: TGCGCCAGCAGCTTGGAAGGGGTTGAGAACACCGGGGAGCTGTTTTTT. Protein sequence: CASSLEGVENTGELFF.

The chain carries TRBV27 and TRBJ2-3; 7 positions agree with TRBD2. This CDR3 has 16 residues. The germline CDR1 and CDR2 sequences are MNHEY and SMNVEV (reference sequence). V was clipped by 3 bases and J by 6 bases; unmatched bases: 12. As DNA, the CDR3 is TGTGCCAGCAGTTTCTCCCAGCGGGGAGGGCCGGATACGCAGTATTTT. Translated: CASSFSQRGGPDTQYF.